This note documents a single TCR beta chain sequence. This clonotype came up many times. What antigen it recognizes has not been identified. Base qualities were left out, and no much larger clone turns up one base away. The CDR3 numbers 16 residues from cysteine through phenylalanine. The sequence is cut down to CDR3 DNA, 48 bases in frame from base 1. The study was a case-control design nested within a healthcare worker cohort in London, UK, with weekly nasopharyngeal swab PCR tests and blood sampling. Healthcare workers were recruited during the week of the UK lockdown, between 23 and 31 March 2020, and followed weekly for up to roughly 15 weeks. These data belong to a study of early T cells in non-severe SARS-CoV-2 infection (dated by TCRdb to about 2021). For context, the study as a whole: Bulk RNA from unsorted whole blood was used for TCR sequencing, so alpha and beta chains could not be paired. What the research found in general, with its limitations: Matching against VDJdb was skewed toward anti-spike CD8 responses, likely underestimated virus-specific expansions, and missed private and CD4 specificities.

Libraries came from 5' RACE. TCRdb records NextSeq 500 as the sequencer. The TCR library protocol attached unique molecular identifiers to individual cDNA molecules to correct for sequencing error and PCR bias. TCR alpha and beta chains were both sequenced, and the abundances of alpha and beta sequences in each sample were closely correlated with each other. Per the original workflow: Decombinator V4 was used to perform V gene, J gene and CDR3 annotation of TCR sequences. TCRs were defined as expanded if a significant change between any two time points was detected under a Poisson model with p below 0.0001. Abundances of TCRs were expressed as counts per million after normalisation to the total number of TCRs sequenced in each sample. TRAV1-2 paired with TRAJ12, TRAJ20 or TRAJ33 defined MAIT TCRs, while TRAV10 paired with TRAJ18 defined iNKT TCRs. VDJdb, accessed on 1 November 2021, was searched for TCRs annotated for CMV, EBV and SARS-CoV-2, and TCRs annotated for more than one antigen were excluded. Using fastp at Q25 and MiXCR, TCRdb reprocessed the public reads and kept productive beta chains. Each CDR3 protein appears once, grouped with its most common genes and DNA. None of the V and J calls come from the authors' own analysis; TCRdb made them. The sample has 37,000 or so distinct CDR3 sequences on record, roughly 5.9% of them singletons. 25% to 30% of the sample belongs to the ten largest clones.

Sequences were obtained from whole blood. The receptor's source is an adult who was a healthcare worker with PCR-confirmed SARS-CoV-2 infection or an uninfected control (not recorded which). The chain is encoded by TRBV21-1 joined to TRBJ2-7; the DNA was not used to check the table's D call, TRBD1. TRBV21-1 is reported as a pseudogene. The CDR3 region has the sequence CASSTSSGTEFYEQYF. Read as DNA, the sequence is TGTGCCAGCAGCACCTCATCCGGGACAGAGTTCTACGAGCAGTACTTC.